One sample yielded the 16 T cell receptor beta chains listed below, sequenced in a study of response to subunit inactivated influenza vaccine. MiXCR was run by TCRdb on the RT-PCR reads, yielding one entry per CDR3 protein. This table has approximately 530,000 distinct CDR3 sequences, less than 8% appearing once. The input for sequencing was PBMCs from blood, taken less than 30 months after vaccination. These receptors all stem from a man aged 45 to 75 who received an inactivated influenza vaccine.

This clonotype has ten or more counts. The CDR3 spells CASRNRGLTDTQYF. CDR3 coding DNA: TGTGCCAGCAGAAACAGGGGGCTTACAGATACGCAGTATTTT. The chain uses TRBV27 and TRBJ2-3, with 9 bases matching TRBD1. The junction had 4 bases not matched to a gene; V was cut back by 6 bases and J by 3 bases. Germline V CDR1 and CDR2: MNHEY, SMNVEV (reference sequence). The CDR3 consists of 14 residues.

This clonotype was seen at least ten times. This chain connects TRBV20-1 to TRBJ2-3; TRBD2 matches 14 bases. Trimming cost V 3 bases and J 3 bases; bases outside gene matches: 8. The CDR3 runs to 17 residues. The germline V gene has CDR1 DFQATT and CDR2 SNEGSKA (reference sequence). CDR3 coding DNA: TGCAGTGCTAGGAGCGGGACTAGCGGGAGTGGTACAGATACGCAGTATTTT. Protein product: CSARSGTSGSGTDTQYF.

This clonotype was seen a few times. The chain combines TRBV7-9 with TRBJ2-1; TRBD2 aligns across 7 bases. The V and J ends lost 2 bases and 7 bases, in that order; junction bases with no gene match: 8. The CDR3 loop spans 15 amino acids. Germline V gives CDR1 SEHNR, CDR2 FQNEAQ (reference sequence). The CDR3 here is CASSLPSGGGNEQFF. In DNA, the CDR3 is TGTGCCAGCAGCTTACCTTCCGGCGGGGGTAATGAGCAGTTCTTC.

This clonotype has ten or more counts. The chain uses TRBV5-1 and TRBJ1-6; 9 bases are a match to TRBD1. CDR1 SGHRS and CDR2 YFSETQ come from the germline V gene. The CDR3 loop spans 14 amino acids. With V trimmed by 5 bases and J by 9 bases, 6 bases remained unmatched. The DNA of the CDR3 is TGCGCCAGCAGTCTTGGGACAGGGAGTTCACCCCTCCACTTT. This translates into CASSLGTGSSPLHF. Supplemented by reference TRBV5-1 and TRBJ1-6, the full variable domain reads KAGVTQTPRYLIKTRGQQVTLSCSPISGHRSVSWYQQTPGQGLQFLFEYFSETQRNKGNFPGRFSGRQFSNSRSEMNVSTLELGDSALYLCASSLGTGSSPLHFGNGTRLTVT.

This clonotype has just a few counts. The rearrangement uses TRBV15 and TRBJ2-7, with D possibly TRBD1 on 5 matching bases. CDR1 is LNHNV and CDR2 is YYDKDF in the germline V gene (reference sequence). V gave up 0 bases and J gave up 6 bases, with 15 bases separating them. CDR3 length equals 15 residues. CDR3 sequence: CATSRDGQGRGEQYF. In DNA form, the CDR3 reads TGTGCCACCAGCAGAGATGGGCAGGGAAGGGGCGAGCAGTACTTC.

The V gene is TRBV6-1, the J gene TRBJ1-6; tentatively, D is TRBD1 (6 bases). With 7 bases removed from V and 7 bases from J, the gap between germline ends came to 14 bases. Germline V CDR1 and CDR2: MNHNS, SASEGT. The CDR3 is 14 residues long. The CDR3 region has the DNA TGTGCCAGCAAGTCCGGACAGACCAATTCACCCCTCCACTTT. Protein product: CASKSGQTNSPLHF.

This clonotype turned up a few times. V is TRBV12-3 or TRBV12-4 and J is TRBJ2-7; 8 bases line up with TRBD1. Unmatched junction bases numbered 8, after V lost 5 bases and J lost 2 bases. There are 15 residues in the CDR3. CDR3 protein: CASSRPGTGTYEQYF. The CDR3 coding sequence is TGTGCCAGCAGTCGTCCCGGGACAGGAACCTACGAGCAGTACTTC.

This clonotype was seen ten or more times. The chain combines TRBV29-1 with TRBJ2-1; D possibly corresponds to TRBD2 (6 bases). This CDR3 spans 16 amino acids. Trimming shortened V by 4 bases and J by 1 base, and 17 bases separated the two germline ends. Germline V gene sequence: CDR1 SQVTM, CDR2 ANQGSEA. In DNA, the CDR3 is TGCAGCGTTGTAGGGGCGGGGTGGCCTTCCTACAATGAGCAGTTCTTC. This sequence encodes CSVVGAGWPSYNEQFF.

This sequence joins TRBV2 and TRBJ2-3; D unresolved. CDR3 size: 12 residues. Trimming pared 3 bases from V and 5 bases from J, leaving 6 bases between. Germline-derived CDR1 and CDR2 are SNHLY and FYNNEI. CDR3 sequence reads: CASSDRVDTQYF. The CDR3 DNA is TGTGCCAGCAGTGACCGGGTAGATACGCAGTATTTT. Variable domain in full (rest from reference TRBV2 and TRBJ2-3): EPEVTQTPSHQVTQMGQEVILRCVPISNHLYFYWYRQILGQKVEFLVSFYNNEISEKSEIFDDQFSVERPDGSNFTLKIRSTKLEDSAMYFCASSDRVDTQYFGPGTRLTVL.

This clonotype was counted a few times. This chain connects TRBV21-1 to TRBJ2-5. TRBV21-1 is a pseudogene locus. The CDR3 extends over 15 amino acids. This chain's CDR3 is CASSKSNVDQETQYF. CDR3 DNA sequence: TGTGCCAGCAGCAAATCCAACGTAGACCAAGAGACCCAGTACTTC.

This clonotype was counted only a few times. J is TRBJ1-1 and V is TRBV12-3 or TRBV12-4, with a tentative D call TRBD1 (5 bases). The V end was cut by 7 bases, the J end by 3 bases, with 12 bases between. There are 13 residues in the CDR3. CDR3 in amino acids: CASTLTGHTEAFF. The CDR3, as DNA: TGTGCCAGCACCCTTACAGGACACACTGAAGCTTTCTTT.

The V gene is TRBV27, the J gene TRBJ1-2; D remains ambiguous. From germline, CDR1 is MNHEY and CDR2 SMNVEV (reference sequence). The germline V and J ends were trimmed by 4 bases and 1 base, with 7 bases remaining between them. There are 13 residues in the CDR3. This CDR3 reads CASSYHGNYGYTF. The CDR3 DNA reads TGTGCCAGCAGTTATCATGGTAACTATGGCTACACCTTC.

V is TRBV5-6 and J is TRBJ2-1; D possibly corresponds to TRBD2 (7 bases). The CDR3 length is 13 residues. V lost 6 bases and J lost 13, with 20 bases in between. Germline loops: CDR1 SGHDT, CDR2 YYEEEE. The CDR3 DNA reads TGTGCCAGCACCGGGGGCGGGAGAACTTTTCAGTTCTTC. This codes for CASTGGGRTFQFF.

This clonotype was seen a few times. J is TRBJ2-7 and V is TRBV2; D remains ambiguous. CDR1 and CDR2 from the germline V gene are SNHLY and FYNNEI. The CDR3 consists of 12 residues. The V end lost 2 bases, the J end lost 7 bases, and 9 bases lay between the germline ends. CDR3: CASSETLAEQYF. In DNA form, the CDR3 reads TGTGCCAGCAGTGAAACTCTCGCTGAGCAGTACTTC.

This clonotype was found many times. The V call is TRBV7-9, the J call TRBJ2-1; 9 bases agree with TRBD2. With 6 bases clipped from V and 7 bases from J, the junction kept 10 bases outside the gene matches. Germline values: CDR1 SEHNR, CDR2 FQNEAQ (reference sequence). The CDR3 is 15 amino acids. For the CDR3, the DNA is TGTGCCAGCAGGAGGCATAGCGGGAGTTTTAATGAGCAGTTCTTC. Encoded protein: CASRRHSGSFNEQFF.

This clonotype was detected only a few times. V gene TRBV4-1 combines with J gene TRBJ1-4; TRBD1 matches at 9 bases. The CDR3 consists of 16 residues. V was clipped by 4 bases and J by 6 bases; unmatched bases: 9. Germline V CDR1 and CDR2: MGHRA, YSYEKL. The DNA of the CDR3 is TGCGCCAGCAGCCCGCCCCAACAGGGGGCCTATGAAAAACTGTTTTTT. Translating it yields CASSPPQQGAYEKLFF.